What follows are 21 T cell receptor beta chains derived from one specimen sequenced in a study of human T cells and chemical hapten exposure. Time point in this sample: patch test 2, 6 weeks after DPC sensitization. Treatment described: therapeutic diphenylcyclopropenone sensitization with weekly scalp DPC. Each CDR3 protein is one row after TCRdb ran MiXCR on the RACE reads. Among around 99,000 distinct CDR3 sequences listed, about a tenth were seen once. Sample: whole blood, taken in connection with sensitization to the hapten diphenylcyclopropenone (DPC). The receptor source for this set is a woman aged 35 to 49 with alopecia areata. Some clones in this sample may be carry-over from other donors' samples.

This clonotype has ten or more counts. CDR3 DNA sequence: TGTGCCAGCTCACCGCCGACAGCGATTACTAACTATGGCTACACCTTC. This translates into CASSPPTAITNYGYTF. The chain is built from TRBV18 and TRBJ1-2; D may be TRBD1 (5 bases). V was pared by 3 bases and J by 0 bases, with 14 bases between. The CDR3 has 16 amino acids. Per the germline V gene, CDR1 is KGHSH and CDR2 is LQKENI.

V and J are TRBV20-1 and TRBJ2-5, with TRBD2 matching 14 bases. Germline assignment: CDR1 DFQATT and CDR2 SNEGSKA (reference sequence). V lost 1 base and J lost 2; bases outside the gene matches: 6. CDR3 size: 17 residues. The CDR3 loop reads CSARGLAGGLTQETQYF. The CDR3 DNA sequence: TGCAGTGCTAGAGGACTAGCGGGGGGGCTCACTCAAGAGACCCAGTACTTC.

V and J are TRBV24-1 and TRBJ2-1; no clear D gene. Germline lookup yields CDR1 KGHDR and CDR2 SFDVKD. V was cut by 4 bases and J by 4 bases, with 4 bases left in between. This CDR3 contains 12 residues. CDR3 loop: CATSEYYNEQFF. CDR3 nucleotides: TGTGCCACCAGTGAATATTACAATGAGCAGTTCTTC.

This chain uses TRBV12-3 or TRBV12-4 with TRBJ1-1, with TRBD1 as a possible D gene (5 bases). V lost 5 bases and J lost 0, with 13 bases in between. The CDR3 covers 15 residues. The DNA for the CDR3 is TGTGCCAGCAGTCCCTGGGGGGGGATGAACACTGAAGCTTTCTTT. Translated, it gives CASSPWGGMNTEAFF.

At least ten counts were recorded for this clonotype. The chain joins TRBV7-2 to TRBJ2-1, with 7 bases identical to TRBD2. The CDR3 spans 14 residues. Looked up from germline, CDR1 is SGHTA and CDR2 is FQGNSA. Losses at the gene ends were 5 bases for V and 7 bases for J; bases not matched to a gene: 8. The CDR3 coding sequence is TGTGCCAGCAGCATTGGGGACTATGCGAATGAGCAGTTCTTC. This sequence encodes CASSIGDYANEQFF.

This chain uses TRBV25-1 with TRBJ1-6, with D possibly matching TRBD1 (6 bases). V dropped 5 bases and J dropped 5 bases, with 19 bases sitting between them. Germline V gene sequence: CDR1 MGHDK, CDR2 SYGVNS. The CDR3 length is 17 residues. DNA for the CDR3: TGTGCCAGCAGTCCTCAAACAGGGCCCACCCATAATTCACCCCTCCACTTT. It encodes CASSPQTGPTHNSPLHF.

The gene calls are TRBV29-1 and TRBJ1-5; possibly TRBD1 for D (6 bases). Germline V gives CDR1 SQVTM, CDR2 ANQGSEA. The CDR3 sequence is 13 residues long. V was trimmed by 7 bases and J by 2 bases, leaving 12 bases between them. CDR3 loop: CSAVQGGNQPQHF. As DNA, the CDR3 is TGCAGCGCCGTACAGGGCGGCAATCAGCCCCAGCATTTT.

A remark on this clonotype: A much larger clone lies a single base off, so this may be a read error. The chain combines TRBV5-1 with TRBJ2-6; D perhaps matches TRBD1 (6 bases). The germline V gene encodes CDR1 SGHRS and CDR2 YFSETQ. The CDR3 has 16 residues. The CDR3: CASSPIGGSRANVLTF. CDR3 DNA: TGCGCCAGCAGCCCCATTGGGGGCTCTAGGGCCAACGTCCTGACTTTC.

A few counts support this clonotype. V and J are TRBV6-2 or TRBV6-3 and TRBJ2-5; 7 nucleotides match TRBD2. V lost 6 bases, J lost 2 bases, and 12 bases stayed unmatched. The germline V gene encodes CDR1 MNHEY and CDR2 SVGEGT. The CDR3 spans 16 residues. Written as DNA, the CDR3 is TGTGCCAGCAGGAGACTAGCCCTGGAGGTTCAAGAGACCCAGTACTTC. Its translation: CASRRLALEVQETQYF.

The chain links TRBV7-2 to TRBJ2-3; D remains unclear. The CDR3 is 13 residues long. CDR1 is SGHTA, CDR2 FQGNSA, per germline. Trimming stripped 5 bases from V and 0 bases from J, with 6 bases between. Written as DNA, the CDR3 is TGTGCCAGCAGCGAAGGCAGCACAGATACGCAGTATTTT. Encoded protein: CASSEGSTDTQYF.

This clonotype has a count of ten or more. The CDR3: CASTGLGQPQHF. CDR3 DNA sequence: TGTGCCAGCACAGGGTTGGGGCAGCCCCAGCATTTT. The chain uses TRBV6-2 or TRBV6-3 and TRBJ1-5; a possible D gene is TRBD1 (5 bases). V gave up 7 bases and J gave up 7 bases, with 11 bases separating them. CDR3 size: 12 residues. The germline CDR1 and CDR2 sequences are MNHEY and SVGEGT.

In the case of this clonotype: Its ends do not fully match the called genes, so a read error is possible. The chain uses TRBV5-1 and TRBJ1-6; unclear D gene. The V gene's germline CDR1 is SGHRS and CDR2 YFSETQ. This CDR3 spans 17 amino acids. The CDR3 protein is CASSYYFSVPYNPPLHF. The CDR3 DNA reads as TGCGCCAGCAGCTACTACTTCTCTGTCCCCTATAATCCACCCCTCCACTTT.

This clonotype was seen many times. The chain couples TRBV6-5 to TRBJ2-7, with D possibly called TRBD1 or TRBD2 (5 bases each). The CDR3 is 17 residues long. Trimming took off 0 bases at V and 1 base at J, with 16 bases between the two ends. Germline V CDR1 and CDR2: MNHEY, SVGAGI. CDR3 loop: CASSYSFPGRTSYEQYF. In DNA, the CDR3 is TGTGCCAGCAGTTACTCCTTCCCGGGACGTACATCCTACGAGCAGTACTTC.

There are many counts of this clonotype. V and J are TRBV5-4 and TRBJ1-1; the D is unclear. CDR1 is SGHNT, CDR2 YYREEE, per germline (reference sequence). Trimming stripped 4 bases from V and 3 bases from J, with 19 bases between. This CDR3 spans 16 amino acids. In DNA form, the CDR3 reads TGTGCCAGCAGCCCGGGCGGCTTGAGGGAGGACACTGAAGCTTTCTTT. It encodes CASSPGGLREDTEAFF. Complete variable domain (other parts from reference TRBV5-4 and TRBJ1-1): ETGVTQSPTHLIKTRGQQVTLRCSSQSGHNTVSWYQQALGQGPQFIFQYYREEENGRGNFPPRFSGLQFPNYSSELNVNALELDDSALYLCASSPGGLREDTEAFFGQGTRLTVV.

This chain joins TRBV6-6 and TRBJ2-5; 11 bases line up with TRBD1. Germline assignment: CDR1 MNHNY and CDR2 SVGAGI (reference sequence). V was pared by 4 bases and J by 4 bases, with 5 bases of the junction left unmatched. This CDR3 is built from 15 residues. CDR3 sequence (DNA): TGTGCCAGCAGTTTTCGGACAGGGGGCGGAGAGACCCAGTACTTC. Translating gives CASSFRTGGGETQYF.

The chain recombines TRBV5-4 with TRBJ2-2, with 12 bases that match TRBD2. CDR1 and CDR2 (germline): SGHNT, YYREEE (reference sequence). The trim removed 4 bases at V and 3 bases at J, leaving 7 bases unmatched. There are 17 residues in the CDR3. The CDR3 reads CASSPGLAGTYTGELFF. In DNA, the CDR3 is TGTGCCAGCAGCCCCGGACTAGCGGGGACTTACACCGGGGAGCTGTTTTTT.

This clonotype was recorded at least ten times. This chain links TRBV3-1 with TRBJ2-1; no clear D. V was cut by 2 bases and J by 4 bases, with 9 bases left in between. This CDR3 has 14 amino acids. Germline CDR1 LGHDT, CDR2 YNNKEL (reference sequence). CDR3 protein: CASSQLDGYNEQFF. CDR3 nucleotides: TGTGCCAGCAGCCAACTGGACGGTTACAATGAGCAGTTCTTC.

As concerns this clonotype: A read error may be the cause here, since a much bigger clone is one base away. CDR3 sequence (DNA): TGCGCCAGCAGCCCCCGGGCCGCCTCGGGAAACTCCATATATTTT. The encoded protein is CASSPRAASGNSIYF. This rearrangement joins TRBV5-1 to TRBJ1-3; D is uncertain. CDR3 length equals 15 residues. Per the germline V gene, CDR1 is SGHRS and CDR2 is YFSETQ. The complete variable domain, with remaining parts taken from reference TRBV5-1 and TRBJ1-3, reads KAGVTQTPRYLIKTRGQQVTLSCSPISGHRSVSWYQQTPGQGLQFLFEYFSETQRNKGNFPGRFSGRQFSNSRSEMNVSTLELGDSALYLCASSPRAASGNSIYFGEGSWLTVV.

A few counts support this clonotype. This chain joins TRBV5-5 and TRBJ2-7; D is tentatively TRBD1 or TRBD2 (5 bases each). CDR1 is SGHKS and CDR2 is YYEKEE in the germline V gene (reference sequence). The V and J ends lost 5 bases and 4 bases respectively, with 19 bases between them. The CDR3 runs to 15 residues. CDR3 protein: CASSSEVGQMYEQYF. In DNA, the CDR3 is TGTGCCAGCAGTTCGGAGGTTGGACAAATGTACGAGCAGTACTTC. Using reference TRBV5-5 and TRBJ2-7 for the parts outside the CDR3, the full variable domain is DAGVTQSPTHLIKTRGQQVTLRCSPISGHKSVSWYQQVLGQGPQFIFQYYEKEERGRGNFPDRFSARQFPNYSSELNVNALLLGDSALYLCASSSEVGQMYEQYFGPGTRLTVT.

Many counts were recorded for this clonotype. The rearrangement joins TRBV7-2 to TRBJ1-5; D might be TRBD1 (6 bases). CDR3 length: 16 residues. The V end lost 5 bases, the J end lost 0 bases, and 14 bases lay between the germline ends. Per germline, CDR1 SGHTA and CDR2 FQGNSA. The CDR3 reads CASSTQTGFSNQPQHF. The CDR3 coding sequence is TGTGCCAGCAGCACCCAAACAGGGTTTAGCAATCAGCCCCAGCATTTT.

The gene calls are TRBV30 and TRBJ2-1, with D unclear. V lost 2 bases and J lost 4, with 18 bases in between. CDR3 length equals 16 residues. CDR1 GTSNPN and CDR2 SVGIG come from the germline V gene (reference sequence). CDR3 coding DNA: TGTGCCTGGAGTAAACCTCCGCCGGGCTCGTACAATGAGCAGTTCTTC. Translating gives CAWSKPPPGSYNEQFF.